Sequencing of this TCR beta chain was carried out in a study of radiation and T cells in renal cell carcinoma. Study-level findings and limits: In blood, top tumor clones expanded by 2 weeks, shrinking by 4.

V lost 9 bases and J lost 1, with 12 bases in between. Germline loops: CDR1 MNHNS, CDR2 SASEGT. This CDR3 comprises 13 residues. Clones were sequenced by immunoSEQ multiplex PCR, and TCRdb holds only the in-frame ones, with some missing. The data contain around 170,000 clones, about 87% of them seen just once; the ten biggest clones take up 11%. As concerns this clone: As yet, its antigen is unknown.

Time point denoted: blood 4 weeks post-SBRT, at nephrectomy. Treatment defined: 15 Gy SBRT to primary tumor, nephrectomy 4 weeks later. The tumor was a clear cell renal cell carcinoma. This clonotype was sampled from a woman aged 45-59 years with renal cell carcinoma. Sample: blood, taken from a patient whose treatment included radiotherapy and nephrectomy. The V call is TRBV6-1, the J call TRBJ1-1, with D possibly being TRBD1 (6 bases). The CDR3, as DNA: TGTGCCAGTACCCAGGGGTCGAACACTGAAGCTTTCTTT. Encoded protein: CASTQGSNTEAFF.